The 22 T cell receptor beta chains below come from one sample, sequenced in a study of shared clonotypes between healthy human individuals (dated by TCRdb to the early 2020s). Library preparation used the immunoSEQ multiplex PCR assay. TCRdb holds this immuneACCESS table with in-frame rearrangements only. Some clones are missing; in checked studies, unresolved V genes explain under half, and the rest has no known cause. The sample table contains some 2.3 million clones; only one count was recorded for over 90% of them. The biggest ten clones account for 0.39% of the sample. The sample was naive CD4+ T cells from PBMCs. The cell subset or site label corresponds to: CD45RA+ positively selected. The receptors stem from a man aged 18-30 years in good health. Some clones in this sample may be carry-over from other donors' samples.

This clone has just one count. In DNA form, the CDR3 reads TGTGCCAGCGAAGAGACCGGGGGAAGCTATGGCTACACCTTC. Translation gives CASEETGGSYGYTF. The chain joins TRBV5-6 to TRBJ1-2; weak D call: TRBD1 (5 bases). CDR1 and CDR2 from the germline V gene are SGHDT and YYEEEE. The ends were cut back, 7 bases at V and 4 bases at J, with 17 bases in the middle. The CDR3 totals 14 residues.

The rearrangement uses TRBV10-2 and TRBJ1-4, with D hard to call. Trimming stripped 4 bases from V and 6 bases from J, with 12 bases between. Germline CDR1 reads WSHSY; CDR2 reads SAAADI. This CDR3 is 14 amino acids long. DNA for the CDR3: TGCGCCAGCAGTGCCCCCTCCTGGGATGAAAAACTGTTTTTT. Translation gives CASSAPSWDEKLFF.

V is TRBV29-1 and J is TRBJ2-2; TRBD1 is a possible D gene (6 bases). Trimming stripped 7 bases from V and 3 bases from J, with 18 bases between. Germline-derived CDR1 and CDR2 are SQVTM and ANQGSEA. There are 15 residues in the CDR3. CDR3 DNA: TGCAGCGCGACAACAGGGAGCGGTTACACCGGGGAGCTGTTTTTT. Its translation: CSATTGSGYTGELFF.

The rearrangement uses TRBV28 and TRBJ2-2; 9 bases agree with TRBD2. The CDR3 has 22 residues. V was clipped by 4 bases and J by 3 bases; unmatched bases: 24. Germline V gene lookup returns CDR1 MDHEN and CDR2 SYDVKM. CDR3 protein: CASSSWGGTWTSSGMDTGELFF. In DNA, the CDR3 is TGTGCCAGCAGTTCCTGGGGCGGGACCTGGACTTCTAGCGGGATGGACACCGGGGAGCTGTTTTTT.

This clone has only a few counts. CDR3 in DNA: TGTGCCAGCAGTTTGACTAGCGGACGGGGGCAGTTCTTC. Its translation is CASSLTSGRGQFF. The chain employs TRBV28 and TRBJ2-1, with TRBD2 matching over 9 bases. There are 13 residues in the CDR3. Germline V gives CDR1 MDHEN, CDR2 SYDVKM. Trimming at V came to 3 bases and at J to 12 bases, leaving 6 bases not matched to a gene.

Comment on this clone: At the DNA level, this CDR3 is encoded by other sequences in the same sample as well. V and J are TRBV7-2 and TRBJ2-3; tentatively, D is TRBD2 (6 bases). This CDR3 comprises 13 residues. Germline loops: CDR1 SGHTA, CDR2 FQGNSA. Trimming took off 0 bases at V and 5 bases at J, with 6 bases between the two ends. The CDR3 DNA reads as TGTGCCAGCAGCTTAGCGCGGGGAGATACGCAGTATTTT. It yields the protein CASSLARGDTQYF.

This chain uses TRBV5-4 with TRBJ2-7, with D maybe TRBD2 (6 bases). Germline V CDR1 and CDR2: SGHNT, YYREEE (reference sequence). V lost 0 bases, J lost 4 bases, and 11 bases lay in between. The CDR3 has 14 amino acids. The CDR3 coding sequence is TGTGCCAGCAGCTTGGCGGGAGAGACGTACGAGCAGTACTTC. This gives the protein CASSLAGETYEQYF.

The CDR3 protein is CASSLDRVQLFF. The CDR3 DNA is TGTGCCAGCAGTCTCGACCGTGTACAACTGTTTTTT. The chain is built from TRBV6-5 and TRBJ1-4; D remains unclear. From germline, CDR1 is MNHEY and CDR2 SVGAGI. The CDR3 loop spans 12 amino acids. Trimming removed 5 bases at V and 12 bases at J, with 13 bases between.

The chain links TRBV7-2 to TRBJ2-2; D not resolved. The CDR3 is 13 amino acids. Germline CDR1 is SGHTA and CDR2 is FQGNSA. Trimming pared 7 bases from V and 1 base from J, leaving 7 bases between. CDR3 protein: CASTPLNTGELFF. In DNA form, the CDR3 reads TGTGCCAGCACCCCACTGAACACCGGGGAGCTGTTTTTT.

The chain carries TRBV6-1 and TRBJ2-7; D possibly corresponds to TRBD1 (6 bases). Germline CDR1 reads MNHNS; CDR2 reads SASEGT. V dropped 6 bases and J dropped 2 bases, with 11 bases sitting between them. The CDR3 totals 13 residues. The CDR3 nucleotides are TGTGCCAGCAGGGACAGCGGTACCTACGAGCAGTACTTC. Translated: CASRDSGTYEQYF.

The J gene is TRBJ1-2, the V gene TRBV9, with D perhaps TRBD1 (5 bases). The CDR3 runs to 14 residues. The V gene lost 3 bases and the J gene lost 1 base, with 10 bases spanning the gap. CDR1 SGDLS and CDR2 YYNGEE come from the germline V gene. The CDR3 DNA sequence: TGTGCCAGCAGCGAGGGACCTATTAACTATGGCTACACCTTC. Translated, it gives CASSEGPINYGYTF.

The table lists this clone with a count of one. This chain links TRBV11-3 with TRBJ2-7; either TRBD1 or TRBD2 may supply D (5 bases each). The ends were cut back, 4 bases at V and 2 bases at J, with 21 bases in the middle. This CDR3 is 17 amino acids long. The germline gives CDR1 SGHNT, CDR2 YENEEA. The CDR3 protein is CASSSSPRDETTYEQYF. The CDR3 DNA is TGTGCCAGCAGCTCGAGCCCCAGGGACGAAACGACCTACGAGCAGTACTTC. The variable domain in full, completed from reference TRBV11-3 and TRBJ2-7, reads EAGVVQSPRYKIIEKKQPVAFWCNPISGHNTLYWYLQNLGQGPELLIRYENEEAVDDSQLPKDRFSAERLKGVDSTLKIQPAELGDSAVYLCASSSSPRDETTYEQYFGPGTRLTVT.

The CDR3 DNA is TGCGCCAGCAGCTTGAAACTAGCGGGTAGCCTCCAAGAGACCCAGTACTTC. This encodes CASSLKLAGSLQETQYF. The chain couples TRBV5-1 to TRBJ2-5, with TRBD2 identical over 9 bases. The CDR3 sequence is 17 residues long. The V segment lost 1 base and the J segment 1 base; nucleotides outside the gene matches: 8. Germline lookup yields CDR1 SGHRS and CDR2 YFSETQ.

This rearrangement joins TRBV27 to TRBJ2-5, with a possible D match to TRBD1 (5 bases). Looked up from germline, CDR1 is MNHEY and CDR2 is SMNVEV (reference sequence). Trimming pared 2 bases from V and 1 base from J, leaving 11 bases between. The CDR3 is 15 amino acids. The CDR3 spells CASSLTGRSQETQYF. For the CDR3, the DNA is TGTGCCAGCAGTTTAACAGGACGGAGCCAAGAGACCCAGTACTTC.

The chain is built from TRBV5-1 and TRBJ2-2, with a possible D match to TRBD2 (5 bases). Germline CDR1 SGHRS, CDR2 YFSETQ. CDR3 length: 16 residues. V lost 3 bases to trimming and J lost 0 bases, with 12 bases between them. CDR3 nucleotide sequence: TGCGCCAGCAGCTCGGAGGCGGTCGCGAACACCGGGGAGCTGTTTTTT. This encodes CASSSEAVANTGELFF.

The gene calls are TRBV5-6 and TRBJ1-1; no clear D. The V end was cut by 2 bases, the J end by 0 bases, with 14 bases between. Germline lookup yields CDR1 SGHDT and CDR2 YYEEEE. The CDR3 totals 16 residues. The chain's CDR3 is CASSLPIGRLNTEAFF. CDR3 DNA: TGTGCCAGCAGCTTACCAATCGGCAGGTTGAACACTGAAGCTTTCTTT.

The chain joins TRBV4-1 to TRBJ2-7; 8 nucleotides match TRBD1. The CDR3 is made up of 14 amino acids. After removal of 4 bases from V and 2 bases from J, the junction contained 4 bases not matched to a gene. CDR1 is MGHRA and CDR2 is YSYEKL in the germline V gene. The CDR3 reads CASSPTGAAYEQYF. The CDR3 coding sequence is TGCGCCAGCAGCCCGACAGGGGCGGCCTACGAGCAGTACTTC.

V gene TRBV25-1 combines with J gene TRBJ2-6; no definite D call. V was shortened by 3 bases and J by 2 bases, with 8 bases between the two germline ends. The germline gives CDR1 MGHDK, CDR2 SYGVNS. The CDR3 sequence is 15 residues long. The CDR3 sequence is CASSDSPAGANVLTF. The CDR3 coding sequence is TGTGCCAGCAGTGATTCGCCCGCTGGGGCCAACGTCCTGACTTTC.

The V and J genes are TRBV2 and TRBJ2-1; TRBD2 is a possible D gene (5 bases). V shed 2 bases and J shed 6 bases, with 14 bases lying between them. This CDR3 has 15 amino acids. The germline gives CDR1 SNHLY, CDR2 FYNNEI. The CDR3 loop is CASSELVVAGNEQFF. The CDR3 nucleotides read TGTGCCAGCAGTGAACTAGTGGTGGCGGGCAATGAGCAGTTCTTC.

This chain joins TRBV28 and TRBJ2-5, with TRBD2 identical over 8 bases. The CDR3 totals 14 residues. Germline V lookup: CDR1 MDHEN, CDR2 SYDVKM. With V trimmed by 4 bases and J by 5 bases, 6 bases remained unmatched. The CDR3 is CASSSREGGETQYF. DNA of the CDR3: TGTGCCAGCAGTTCCCGGGAGGGTGGCGAGACCCAGTACTTC.

The chain has TRBV30 and TRBJ2-5; 7 positions agree with TRBD2. Trimming took 5 bases from V and 4 from J; bases not matched to a gene: 10. Per the germline V gene, CDR1 is GTSNPN and CDR2 is SVGIG (reference sequence). This CDR3 comprises 14 residues. CDR3 nucleotides: TGTGCCTGGCATACAGCGGGAAGGAGAGAGACCCAGTACTTC. It yields the protein CAWHTAGRRETQYF.

The genes are TRBV7-6 and TRBJ2-5; D ambiguous. In germline, CDR1 is SGHVS, CDR2 FNYEAQ. CDR3 length equals 11 residues. The ends were cut back, 5 bases at V and 3 bases at J, with 4 bases in the middle. The DNA for the CDR3 is TGTGCCAGCAGCGTAAAAGAGACCCAGTACTTC. This sequence encodes CASSVKETQYF.